One and the same sample provided the 15 T cell receptor beta chains below, sequenced in a study of blood T cell repertoires in COVID-19. Generated by immunoSEQ multiplex PCR, the TCRdb table keeps only in-frame clones and is missing some. Altogether approximately 220,000 clones are present, roughly nine tenths being singletons, with the ten largest covering roughly 0.7%. The sequenced sample consisted of peripheral blood. The receptor set was obtained from a middle-aged man with acute or convalescent COVID-19.

This chain joins TRBV5-3 and TRBJ2-1; possibly TRBD1 for D (6 bases). TRBV5-3 belongs to the ORF category, with a function that is uncertain. With 9 bases removed from V and 7 bases from J, the gap between germline ends came to 17 bases. The CDR3 sequence is 13 residues long. The CDR3 spells CAKPIRGENEQFF. CDR3 bases: TGTGCCAAGCCGATCAGGGGTGAGAATGAGCAGTTCTTC.

CDR3 sequence reads: CASSPFLGQGRIEAFF. In DNA, the CDR3 is TGTGCCAGCTCACCATTTCTGGGACAGGGGAGAATTGAAGCTTTCTTT. This sequence joins TRBV18 and TRBJ1-1; 10 positions agree with TRBD1. The J segment lost 7 bases and the V segment lost 2 bases, leaving 10 bases of the junction unmatched. This CDR3 spans 16 amino acids. Looked up from germline, CDR1 is KGHSH and CDR2 is LQKENI.

The chain employs TRBV28 and TRBJ1-5; 9 positions match TRBD1. With 5 bases clipped from V and 6 bases from J, the junction kept 11 bases outside the gene matches. Germline CDR1 is MDHEN and CDR2 is SYDVKM. This CDR3 has 16 residues. CDR3: CASSPLQGASGQPQHF. CDR3 DNA sequence: TGTGCCAGCAGTCCGTTACAGGGGGCGTCGGGTCAGCCCCAGCATTTT. Full variable domain (missing parts from reference TRBV28 and TRBJ1-5): DVKVTQSSRYLVKRTGEKVFLECVQDMDHENMFWYRQDPGLGLRLIYFSYDVKMKEKGDIPEGYSVSREKKERFSLILESASTNQTSMYLCASSPLQGASGQPQHFGDGTRLSIL.

The gene calls are TRBV10-2 and TRBJ2-6, with D hard to call. Germline V lookup: CDR1 WSHSY, CDR2 SAAADI. V was clipped by 2 bases and J by 0 bases, with 8 bases between them. The CDR3 length is 16 residues. The CDR3 region has the DNA TGCGCCAGCAGTGAGAGTTTGCGCTCTGGGGCCAACGTCCTGACTTTC. Translation gives CASSESLRSGANVLTF.

The chain uses TRBV18 and TRBJ2-7; TRBD1 matches 10 bases. Germline V gene data show CDR1 as KGHSH and CDR2 as LQKENI. This CDR3 has 18 amino acids. J lost 0 bases, V lost 4 bases, and 12 bases had no gene match. The CDR3 here is CASSQLTGGKTFSYEQYF. CDR3 coding DNA: TGTGCCAGCTCACAATTGACAGGGGGCAAAACCTTCTCCTACGAGCAGTACTTC.

This chain connects TRBV27 to TRBJ2-5; TRBD2 matches at 8 bases. Germline loops: CDR1 MNHEY, CDR2 SMNVEV (reference sequence). CDR3 size: 13 residues. The J segment lost 5 bases and the V segment lost 6 bases, leaving 5 bases of the junction unmatched. Here the CDR3 reads CASRTSGRETQYF. The CDR3 bases are TGTGCCAGCAGAACTAGCGGACGGGAGACCCAGTACTTC.

This chain uses TRBV5-1 with TRBJ2-5, with 7 bases fitting TRBD2. Trimming at V came to 4 bases and at J to 2 bases, leaving 14 bases not matched to a gene. The germline V gene encodes CDR1 SGHRS and CDR2 YFSETQ. The CDR3 is 17 amino acids. The CDR3 reads CASSVGTTSGVQETQYF. The CDR3 DNA sequence: TGCGCCAGCAGCGTCGGGACTACCTCTGGGGTACAAGAGACCCAGTACTTC. Together with reference TRBV5-1 and TRBJ2-5, the CDR3 gives the full variable domain: KAGVTQTPRYLIKTRGQQVTLSCSPISGHRSVSWYQQTPGQGLQFLFEYFSETQRNKGNFPGRFSGRQFSNSRSEMNVSTLELGDSALYLCASSVGTTSGVQETQYFGPGTRLLVL.

This chain joins TRBV29-1 and TRBJ2-1, with D perhaps TRBD1 (5 bases). Germline CDR1 and CDR2: SQVTM and ANQGSEA. The CDR3 runs 14 residues. The V and J ends lost 4 bases and 0 bases respectively, with 10 bases between them. This CDR3 reads CSVATGLSYNEQFF. CDR3 sequence (DNA): TGCAGCGTTGCAACAGGCCTCTCCTACAATGAGCAGTTCTTC.

In its sample, this clone was seen once. V usage is TRBV4-3 and J usage is TRBJ1-2; a possible D gene is TRBD1 (5 bases). The germline CDR1 and CDR2 sequences are LGHNA and YSLEER. The length of the CDR3 is 15 residues. V lost 0 bases, J lost 4 bases, and 12 bases lay in between. The CDR3 here is CASSQERDFSYGYTF. The CDR3 DNA sequence: TGCGCCAGCAGCCAAGAAAGGGACTTCTCCTATGGCTACACCTTC.

The gene calls are TRBV5-1 and TRBJ1-2; 9 nucleotides agree with TRBD1. The CDR3 consists of 14 residues. Germline V gene data show CDR1 as SGHRS and CDR2 as YFSETQ. Trimming at V came to 2 bases and at J to 3 bases, leaving 2 bases not matched to a gene. The CDR3 is CASSLQGADYGYTF. The CDR3 DNA sequence: TGCGCCAGCAGCTTACAGGGGGCCGACTATGGCTACACCTTC.

The sample holds one count of this clone. At one of its ends the junction is not consistent with the germline gene, which may arise from a read error. The gene calls are TRBV13 and TRBJ2-1; tentatively, D is TRBD2 (6 bases). Germline lookup yields CDR1 PRHDT and CDR2 FYEKMQ (reference sequence). This CDR3 comprises 14 residues. CDR3 loop: CASGSAGLPATAIF. Written as DNA, the CDR3 is TGTGCCAGCGGGTCGGCGGGACTCCCGGCTACAGCGATCTTC.

V usage is TRBV19 and J usage is TRBJ2-7; D ambiguous. The V end was cut by 4 bases, the J end by 1 base, with 11 bases between. The CDR3 has 14 amino acids. Germline values: CDR1 LNHDA, CDR2 SQIVND (reference sequence). The CDR3: CASSTPTVSYEQYF. In nucleotides, the CDR3 is TGTGCCAGTAGTACCCCTACAGTATCCTACGAGCAGTACTTC.

The chain has TRBV28 and TRBJ2-3; TRBD2 agrees at 10 bases. The CDR3 sequence is 15 residues long. From germline, CDR1 is MDHEN and CDR2 SYDVKM. V was clipped by 3 bases and J by 2 bases; unmatched bases: 2. In DNA form, the CDR3 reads TGTGCCAGCAGTTTGCTAGCGGGAGTCACAGATACGCAGTATTTT. It is translated as CASSLLAGVTDTQYF. Filled out from reference TRBV28 and TRBJ2-3, the complete variable domain reads DVKVTQSSRYLVKRTGEKVFLECVQDMDHENMFWYRQDPGLGLRLIYFSYDVKMKEKGDIPEGYSVSREKKERFSLILESASTNQTSMYLCASSLLAGVTDTQYFGPGTRLTVL.

This rearrangement joins TRBV18 to TRBJ2-2, with 8 bases lining up with TRBD1. Germline V gives CDR1 KGHSH, CDR2 LQKENI. V lost 6 bases and J lost 2; bases outside the gene matches: 5. The CDR3 length is 15 residues. The CDR3 bases are TGTGCCAGCTCTCCCGGGACAGGAAACACCGGGGAGCTGTTTTTT. Translation gives CASSPGTGNTGELFF.

This chain connects TRBV6-6 to TRBJ1-2; a weak D match, TRBD1 (6 bases). This CDR3 is built from 13 residues. Germline CDR1 and CDR2: MNHNY and SVGAGI (reference sequence). Trimming cost V 5 bases and J 8 bases, with 15 bases left between them. CDR3 loop: CASSLRPGDGYTF. In nucleotides, the CDR3 is TGTGCCAGCAGTCTACGGCCAGGGGACGGCTACACCTTC.